A single sample is the source of the 5 T cell receptor beta chains below, sequenced in a study of beta chain features in type 1 diabetes. Study outcomes and limitations: Shortening that was moderate but significant affected the TCRB CDR3s of Type 1 diabetes patients in all four CD4+ subsets.

The entirety of the isolated RNA underwent reverse transcription, so expressed TCRB transcripts were sequenced. Profiled with immunoSEQ multiplex PCR; TCRdb holds only in-frame clones, not every one. The sample has fewer than 300,000 clones; roughly 22% are singletons. Their antigen targets remain unknown. The sample comprised naive CD4+ T cells from blood. The receptors shown here come from a woman in her thirties or forties with type 1 diabetes.

This clone has just a few counts. This rearrangement joins TRBV11-1 to TRBJ2-1, with 8 bases identical to TRBD2. The CDR3 is made up of 15 amino acids. V gave up 1 base and J gave up 6 bases; unmatched junction bases: 5. Germline values: CDR1 SGHAT, CDR2 FQDESV (reference sequence). The CDR3 DNA reads TGTGCCAGCAGCTTAGGAAGCGGGAGCGTCAATGAGCAGTTCTTC. Protein: CASSLGSGSVNEQFF.

In its sample, this clone was seen a few times. The rearrangement joins TRBV4-3 to TRBJ2-7, with D perhaps TRBD2 (5 bases). CDR3 length: 14 amino acids. Trimming pared 1 base from V and 2 bases from J, leaving 9 bases between. Germline values: CDR1 LGHNA, CDR2 YSLEER. In DNA, the CDR3 is TGCGCCAGCAGCCAAGGCAGAGGGCCCTACGAGCAGTACTTC. Translating it yields CASSQGRGPYEQYF.

This clone was observed a few times. V and J are TRBV28 and TRBJ2-7, with 10 nucleotides matching TRBD1. Looked up from germline, CDR1 is MDHEN and CDR2 is SYDVKM. CDR3 length equals 16 residues. Unmatched junction bases numbered 11, after V lost 3 bases and J lost 6 bases. The CDR3 here is CASSLSPSGQGPEQYF. The CDR3 region has the DNA TGTGCCAGCAGTTTGTCTCCCTCGGGACAGGGGCCCGAGCAGTACTTC.

The chain combines TRBV7-9 with TRBJ1-5, with D possibly being TRBD1 (6 bases). Deletions cut 5 bases from V and 4 bases from J, with 12 bases between. Germline V lookup: CDR1 SEHNR, CDR2 FQNEAQ (reference sequence). This CDR3 has 14 residues. For the CDR3, the DNA is TGTGCCAGCAGCCTAGGACAGCAGAATCAGCCCCAGCATTTT. Translating gives CASSLGQQNQPQHF.

The chain couples TRBV29-1 to TRBJ2-7; D remains unclear. The CDR3 loop spans 12 amino acids. Trimming stripped 0 bases from V and 3 bases from J, with 6 bases between. Germline V gene sequence: CDR1 SQVTM, CDR2 ANQGSEA. CDR3 residues: CSVEENYYEQYF. The CDR3 bases are TGCAGCGTTGAAGAAAATTACTACGAGCAGTACTTC.